This T cell receptor (beta chain) was profiled in a study of Graves' ophthalmopathy and Graves' hyperthyroidism. Study-wide points: Blood repertoires reportedly contained most expanded thyroid clonotypes above 0.001 frequency.

For repertoire sequencing, the TCR beta CDR3 regions were amplified from RNA transcripts. An opening RT-PCR round employed HTBI primers and preceded a second-round multiplex PCR. TCRdb re-derived calls from the multiplex PCR reads in MiXCR, one entry per CDR3 protein. Of 150,000 to 200,000 distinct CDR3 sequences listed, around 40% were seen once; the top ten hold nearly 9%. The CDR3 extends over 15 amino acids. Germline lookup yields CDR1 SGHTA and CDR2 FQGNSA. Trimming cost V 5 bases and J 4 bases; bases outside gene matches: 7. This clonotype has at least ten counts. Its antigen is currently unknown.

Sequenced material: peripheral blood. The clonotype was recovered from a man under 40 with Graves' ophthalmopathy. The chain couples TRBV7-2 to TRBJ1-5; 8 bases are a match to TRBD1. The CDR3 sequence is CASSPGRGRNQPQHF. The CDR3, as DNA: TGTGCCAGCAGCCCAGGCAGGGGGCGGAATCAGCCCCAGCATTTT.